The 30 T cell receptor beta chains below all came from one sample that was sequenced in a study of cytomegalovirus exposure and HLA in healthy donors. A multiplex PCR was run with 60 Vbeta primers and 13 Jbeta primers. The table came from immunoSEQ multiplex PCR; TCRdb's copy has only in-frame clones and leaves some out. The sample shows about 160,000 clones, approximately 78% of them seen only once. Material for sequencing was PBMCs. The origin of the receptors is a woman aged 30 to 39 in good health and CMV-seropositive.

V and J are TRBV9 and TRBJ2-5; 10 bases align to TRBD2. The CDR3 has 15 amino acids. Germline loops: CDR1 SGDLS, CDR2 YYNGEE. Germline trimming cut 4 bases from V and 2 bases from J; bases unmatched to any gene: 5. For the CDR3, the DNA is TGTGCCAGCAGCCCCACTAGCGGGGTTCAAGAGACCCAGTACTTC. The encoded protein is CASSPTSGVQETQYF.

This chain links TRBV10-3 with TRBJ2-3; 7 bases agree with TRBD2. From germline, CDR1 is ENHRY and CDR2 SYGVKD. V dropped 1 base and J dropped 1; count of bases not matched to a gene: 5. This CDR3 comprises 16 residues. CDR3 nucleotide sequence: TGTGCCATCAGTGAGTACCGGGACTACGGCACAGATACGCAGTATTTT. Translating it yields CAISEYRDYGTDTQYF.

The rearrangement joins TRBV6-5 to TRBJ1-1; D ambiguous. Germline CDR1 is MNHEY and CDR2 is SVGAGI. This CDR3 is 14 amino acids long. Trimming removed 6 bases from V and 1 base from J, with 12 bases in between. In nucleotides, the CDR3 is TGTGCCAGCAGCCTGCTTGGCTCGAACACTGAAGCTTTCTTT. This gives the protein CASSLLGSNTEAFF.

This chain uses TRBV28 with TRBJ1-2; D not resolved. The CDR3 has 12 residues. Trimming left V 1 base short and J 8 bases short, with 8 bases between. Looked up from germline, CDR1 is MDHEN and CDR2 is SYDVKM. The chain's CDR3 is CASSLLVGGYTF. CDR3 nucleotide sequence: TGTGCCAGCAGTTTATTAGTCGGGGGCTACACCTTC.

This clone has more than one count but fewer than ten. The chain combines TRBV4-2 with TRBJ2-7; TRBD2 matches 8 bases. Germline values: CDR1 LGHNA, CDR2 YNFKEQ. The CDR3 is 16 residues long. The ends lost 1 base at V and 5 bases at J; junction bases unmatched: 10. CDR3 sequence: CASSQVVGLAIHEQYF. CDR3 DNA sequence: TGTGCCAGCAGCCAAGTTGTTGGACTAGCAATCCACGAGCAGTACTTC.

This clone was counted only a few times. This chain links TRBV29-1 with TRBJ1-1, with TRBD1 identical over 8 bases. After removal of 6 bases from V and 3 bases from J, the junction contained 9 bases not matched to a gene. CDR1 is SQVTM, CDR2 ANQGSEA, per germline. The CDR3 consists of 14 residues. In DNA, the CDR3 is TGCAGCGTACCAGGGGGCGCTTGGGACACTGAAGCTTTCTTT. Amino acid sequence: CSVPGGAWDTEAFF. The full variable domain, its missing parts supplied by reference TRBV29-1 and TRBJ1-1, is SAVISQKPSRDICQRGTSLTIQCQVDSQVTMMFWYRQQPGQSLTLIATANQGSEATYESGFVIDKFPISRPNLTFSTLTVSNMSPEDSSIYLCSVPGGAWDTEAFFGQGTRLTVV.

The CDR3 loop reads CASSLGFANQPQHF. The CDR3 DNA reads as TGTGCCAGCAGCTTGGGGTTCGCGAATCAGCCCCAGCATTTT. The chain carries TRBV5-6 and TRBJ1-5, with no clear D. Germline lookup yields CDR1 SGHDT and CDR2 YYEEEE. The CDR3 extends over 14 amino acids. V was shortened by 0 bases and J by 4 bases, with 8 bases between the two germline ends.

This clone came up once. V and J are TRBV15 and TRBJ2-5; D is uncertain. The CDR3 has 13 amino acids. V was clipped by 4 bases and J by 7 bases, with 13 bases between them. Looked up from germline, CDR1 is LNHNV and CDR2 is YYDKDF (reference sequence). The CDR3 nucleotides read TGTGCCACCAGCACCACCCCTGCGCGGACCCAGTACTTC. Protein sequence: CATSTTPARTQYF.

The CDR3 spells CASSATGFSYEQYF. The CDR3 DNA reads TGTGCCAGCAGCGCGACAGGGTTCTCCTACGAGCAGTACTTC. The genes are TRBV6-1 and TRBJ2-7; 7 nucleotides align to TRBD1. The CDR3 totals 14 residues. V shed 6 bases, J shed 0 bases, and the junction held 5 bases outside the gene matches. Germline CDR1 reads MNHNS; CDR2 reads SASEGT.

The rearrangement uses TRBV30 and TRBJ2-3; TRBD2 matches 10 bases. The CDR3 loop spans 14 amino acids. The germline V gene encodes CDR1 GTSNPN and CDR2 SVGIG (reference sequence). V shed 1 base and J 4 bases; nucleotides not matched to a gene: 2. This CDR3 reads CAWSGSGGADTQYF. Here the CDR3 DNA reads TGTGCCTGGAGTGGAAGCGGGGGGGCAGATACGCAGTATTTT.

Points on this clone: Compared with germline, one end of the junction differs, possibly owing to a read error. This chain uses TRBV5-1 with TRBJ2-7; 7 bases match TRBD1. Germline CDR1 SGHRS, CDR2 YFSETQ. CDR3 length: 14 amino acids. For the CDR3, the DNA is TGCGCCAGCAGCCGTCGGGACAGTGCCTACGGGCAGTACTTC. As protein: CASSRRDSAYGQYF.

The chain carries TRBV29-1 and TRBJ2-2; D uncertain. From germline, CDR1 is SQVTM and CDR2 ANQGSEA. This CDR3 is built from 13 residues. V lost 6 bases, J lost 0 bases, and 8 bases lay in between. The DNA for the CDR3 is TGCAGCGTACAAGAACCGAACACCGGGGAGCTGTTTTTT. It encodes CSVQEPNTGELFF.

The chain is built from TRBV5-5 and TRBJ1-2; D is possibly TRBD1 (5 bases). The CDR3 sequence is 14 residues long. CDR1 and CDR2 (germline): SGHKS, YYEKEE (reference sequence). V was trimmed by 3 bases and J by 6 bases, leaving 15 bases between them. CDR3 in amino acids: CASSSIWGEDGYTF. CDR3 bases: TGTGCCAGCAGCTCGATATGGGGGGAGGATGGCTACACCTTC.

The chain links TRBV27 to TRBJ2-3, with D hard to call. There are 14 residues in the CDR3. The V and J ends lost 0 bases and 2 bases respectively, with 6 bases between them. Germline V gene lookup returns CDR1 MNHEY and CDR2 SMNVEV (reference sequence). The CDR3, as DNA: TGTGCCAGCAGTTTATCGACTTACACAGATACGCAGTATTTT. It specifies CASSLSTYTDTQYF.

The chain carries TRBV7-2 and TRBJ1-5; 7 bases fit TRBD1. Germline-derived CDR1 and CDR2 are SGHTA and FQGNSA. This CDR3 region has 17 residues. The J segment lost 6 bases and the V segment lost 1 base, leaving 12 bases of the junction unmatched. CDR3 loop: CASSLGFRGSSSQPQHF. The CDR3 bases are TGTGCCAGCAGCTTAGGGTTCAGGGGGTCGTCGTCTCAGCCCCAGCATTTT.

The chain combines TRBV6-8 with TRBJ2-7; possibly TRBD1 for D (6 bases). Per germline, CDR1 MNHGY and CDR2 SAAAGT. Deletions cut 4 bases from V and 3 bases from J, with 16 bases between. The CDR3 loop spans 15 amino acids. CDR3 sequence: CASSFTTGTFYEQYF. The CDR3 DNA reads TGTGCCAGCAGTTTTACCACAGGGACCTTCTACGAGCAGTACTTC.

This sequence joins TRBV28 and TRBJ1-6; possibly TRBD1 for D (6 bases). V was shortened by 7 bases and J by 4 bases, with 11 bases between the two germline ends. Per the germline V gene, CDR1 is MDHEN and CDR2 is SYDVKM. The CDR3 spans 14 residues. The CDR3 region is CASTPDRYNSPLHF. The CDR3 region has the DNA TGTGCCAGCACCCCGGACAGATATAATTCACCCCTCCACTTT.

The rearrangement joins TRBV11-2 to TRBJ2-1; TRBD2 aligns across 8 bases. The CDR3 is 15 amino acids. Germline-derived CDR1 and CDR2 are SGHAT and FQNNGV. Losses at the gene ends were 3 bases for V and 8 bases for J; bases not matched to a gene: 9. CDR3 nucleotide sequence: TGTGCCAGCAGCTTCCACGGGGGGGCTGAGGATGAGCAGTTCTTC. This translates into CASSFHGGAEDEQFF.

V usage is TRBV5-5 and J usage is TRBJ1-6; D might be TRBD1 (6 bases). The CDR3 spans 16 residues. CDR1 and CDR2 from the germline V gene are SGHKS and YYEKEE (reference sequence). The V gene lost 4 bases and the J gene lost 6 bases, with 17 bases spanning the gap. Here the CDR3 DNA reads TGTGCCAGCAGCAACCGTACAGGGTTAGGTAATTCACCCCTCCACTTT. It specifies CASSNRTGLGNSPLHF.

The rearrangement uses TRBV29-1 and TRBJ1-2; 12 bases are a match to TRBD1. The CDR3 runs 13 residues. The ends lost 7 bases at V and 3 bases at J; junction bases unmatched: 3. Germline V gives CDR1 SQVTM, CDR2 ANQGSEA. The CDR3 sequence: CSGGTGGHYGYTF. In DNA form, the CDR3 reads TGCAGCGGGGGGACAGGGGGCCACTATGGCTACACCTTC.

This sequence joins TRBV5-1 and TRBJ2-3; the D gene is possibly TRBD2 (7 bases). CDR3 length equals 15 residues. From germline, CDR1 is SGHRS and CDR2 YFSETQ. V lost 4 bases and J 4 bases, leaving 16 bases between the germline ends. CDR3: CASSPGGVSPDTQYF. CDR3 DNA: TGCGCCAGCAGCCCGGGGGGCGTCAGTCCAGATACGCAGTATTTT.

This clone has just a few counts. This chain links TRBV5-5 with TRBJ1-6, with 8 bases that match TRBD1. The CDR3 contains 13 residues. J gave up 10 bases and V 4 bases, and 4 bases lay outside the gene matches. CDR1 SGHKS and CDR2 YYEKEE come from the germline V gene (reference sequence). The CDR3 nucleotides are TGTGCCAGCAGCCTGACAGGGGAATCACCCCTCCACTTT. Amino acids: CASSLTGESPLHF.

The CDR3 DNA reads TGCAGCGTTGTAACCGACTCGATCAAATCTGGGGCCAACGTCCTGACTTTC. It translates to CSVVTDSIKSGANVLTF. The chain combines TRBV29-1 with TRBJ2-6; D unclear. This CDR3 is built from 17 residues. The V end lost 4 bases, the J end lost 1 base, and 17 bases lay between the germline ends. Germline V gene data show CDR1 as SQVTM and CDR2 as ANQGSEA. Variable domain in full (rest from reference TRBV29-1 and TRBJ2-6): SAVISQKPSRDICQRGTSLTIQCQVDSQVTMMFWYRQQPGQSLTLIATANQGSEATYESGFVIDKFPISRPNLTFSTLTVSNMSPEDSSIYLCSVVTDSIKSGANVLTFGAGSRLTVL.

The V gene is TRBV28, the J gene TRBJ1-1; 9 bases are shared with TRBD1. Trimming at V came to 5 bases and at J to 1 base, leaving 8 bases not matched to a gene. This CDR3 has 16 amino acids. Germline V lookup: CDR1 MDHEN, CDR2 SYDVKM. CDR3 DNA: TGTGCCAGCAGTCCACTACAGGGGGCGGCGAACACTGAAGCTTTCTTT. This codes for CASSPLQGAANTEAFF.

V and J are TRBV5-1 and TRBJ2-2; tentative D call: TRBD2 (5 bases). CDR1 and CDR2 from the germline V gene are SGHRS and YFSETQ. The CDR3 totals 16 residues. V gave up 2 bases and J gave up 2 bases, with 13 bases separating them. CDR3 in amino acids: CASSLQVTSNTGELFF. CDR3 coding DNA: TGCGCCAGCAGCTTACAAGTAACTAGTAACACCGGGGAGCTGTTTTTT.

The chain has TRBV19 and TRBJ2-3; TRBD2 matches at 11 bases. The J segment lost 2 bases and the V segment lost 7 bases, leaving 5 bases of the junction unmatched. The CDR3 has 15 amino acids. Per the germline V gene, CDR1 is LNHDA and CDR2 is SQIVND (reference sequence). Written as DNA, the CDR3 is TGTGCCAGTACCTCTAGCGGGGGGCCCACAGATACGCAGTATTTT. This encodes CASTSSGGPTDTQYF.

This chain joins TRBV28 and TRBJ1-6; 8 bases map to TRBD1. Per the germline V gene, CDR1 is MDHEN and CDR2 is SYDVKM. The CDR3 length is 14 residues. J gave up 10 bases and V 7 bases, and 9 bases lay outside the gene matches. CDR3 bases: TGTGCCAGCACCTCGGGACAGGTGGCCTCACCCCTCCACTTT. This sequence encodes CASTSGQVASPLHF.

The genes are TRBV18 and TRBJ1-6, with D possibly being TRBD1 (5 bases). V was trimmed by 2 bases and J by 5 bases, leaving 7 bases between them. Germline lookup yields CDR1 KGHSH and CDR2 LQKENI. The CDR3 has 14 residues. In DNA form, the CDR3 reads TGTGCCAGCTCACCATGGGGGGATAATTCACCCCTCCACTTT. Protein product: CASSPWGDNSPLHF.

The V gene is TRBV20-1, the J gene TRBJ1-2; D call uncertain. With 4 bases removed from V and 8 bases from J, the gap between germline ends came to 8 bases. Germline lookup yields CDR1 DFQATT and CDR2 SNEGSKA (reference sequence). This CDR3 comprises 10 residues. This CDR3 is CSATGHGYTF. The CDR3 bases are TGCAGTGCTACGGGTCACGGCTACACCTTC.

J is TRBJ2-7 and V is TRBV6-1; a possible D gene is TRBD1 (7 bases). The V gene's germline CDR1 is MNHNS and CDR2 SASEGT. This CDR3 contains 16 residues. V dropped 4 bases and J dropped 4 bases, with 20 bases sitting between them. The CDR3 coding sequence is TGTGCCAGCAGTGTAACACTCCAGACAGGGAGGTACGAGCAGTACTTC. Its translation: CASSVTLQTGRYEQYF.